The 20 T cell receptor beta chains in this list originate from one sample, sequenced in a study of graft-versus-host responses after intestinal transplantation. Sequencing used immunoSEQ multiplex PCR; TCRdb keeps in-frame clones, though not all of them. The sample lists under 20,000 clones; just under 95% were seen once. Sequences were derived from PBMCs, sampled 23 days after intestinal transplant. These receptors originate from a human patient who received an intestinal transplant, so some T cells may come from the graft donor.

The rearrangement uses TRBV6-5 and TRBJ2-3; 7 positions match TRBD2. Trimming at V came to 8 bases and at J to 5 bases, leaving 4 bases not matched to a gene. Germline values: CDR1 MNHEY, CDR2 SVGAGI. The CDR3 length is 12 residues. As DNA, the CDR3 is TGTGCCAGCGGACTAGAGATAGATACGCAGTATTTT. It specifies CASGLEIDTQYF.

The chain joins TRBV7-2 to TRBJ2-5, with D hard to call. The end of the DNA is better explained by TRBJ2-7, so the J call may be wrong. Germline CDR1 is SGHTA and CDR2 is FQGNSA. The CDR3 sequence is 11 residues long. The CDR3 here is CASSLYPEQYF. The CDR3 DNA reads TGTGCCAGCAGCTTATACCCCGAGCAGTACTTC.

The chain uses TRBV5-6 and TRBJ1-1; D call uncertain. V lost 0 bases and J lost 3, with 9 bases in between. The CDR3 sequence is 14 residues long. The germline gives CDR1 SGHDT, CDR2 YYEEEE. DNA for the CDR3: TGTGCCAGCAGCTTGGATGCGGATGACACTGAAGCTTTCTTT. This sequence encodes CASSLDADDTEAFF.

The chain employs TRBV27 and TRBJ2-7; no reliable D call. CDR1 is MNHEY and CDR2 is SMNVEV in the germline V gene (reference sequence). The CDR3 totals 13 residues. Trimming removed 3 bases from V and 1 base from J, with 7 bases in between. In nucleotides, the CDR3 is TGTGCCAGCAGTTTCGGCAGATCCTACGAGCAGTACTTC. Its translation: CASSFGRSYEQYF.

This chain joins TRBV6-6 and TRBJ2-1; D is perhaps TRBD2 (6 bases). V was clipped by 6 bases and J by 9 bases, with 12 bases between them. Germline loops: CDR1 MNHNY, CDR2 SVGAGI (reference sequence). The CDR3 has 12 amino acids. The CDR3 reads CASSPGGAEQFF. The CDR3 DNA reads as TGTGCCAGCAGCCCCGGAGGGGCTGAGCAGTTCTTC.

A single count supports this clone. V gene TRBV27 combines with J gene TRBJ2-7; 9 bases are shared with TRBD1. This CDR3 is 15 amino acids long. Germline trimming cut 5 bases from V and 4 bases from J; bases unmatched to any gene: 9. From germline, CDR1 is MNHEY and CDR2 SMNVEV (reference sequence). As DNA, the CDR3 is TGTGCCAGCAGTCCCAGCGGGACAGGGATATACGAGCAGTACTTC. It yields the protein CASSPSGTGIYEQYF.

The V call is TRBV7-9, the J call TRBJ2-3, with TRBD1 matching 8 bases. The trim removed 5 bases at V and 3 bases at J, leaving 10 bases unmatched. The CDR3 covers 16 residues. From germline, CDR1 is SEHNR and CDR2 FQNEAQ (reference sequence). The CDR3 sequence: CASSPARTGRTDTQYF. In DNA form, the CDR3 reads TGTGCCAGCAGCCCAGCGAGGACAGGGCGGACAGATACGCAGTATTTT.

This clone has just one count. The chain employs TRBV27 and TRBJ2-4, with D unresolved. Germline V CDR1 and CDR2: MNHEY, SMNVEV (reference sequence). The ends were cut back, 9 bases at V and 14 bases at J, with 20 bases in the middle. This CDR3 has 12 amino acids. CDR3 residues: CARTTSWGGKYF. CDR3 nucleotides: TGTGCCAGGACAACATCATGGGGTGGGAAGTACTTC.

The chain recombines TRBV9 with TRBJ2-5, with TRBD2 matching 11 bases. Trimming removed 4 bases from V and 4 bases from J; junction bases left unmatched: 9. This CDR3 has 16 amino acids. From germline, CDR1 is SGDLS and CDR2 YYNGEE. CDR3 bases: TGTGCCAGCAGCTCAAGGGGGGGACTAGCGGTAGAGACCCAGTACTTC. It translates to CASSSRGGLAVETQYF.

Written as DNA, the CDR3 is TGTGCCATCCCTAATGGGGTTACCACAAACATTCAGTACTTC. This sequence encodes CAIPNGVTTNIQYF. The rearrangement joins TRBV7-6 to TRBJ2-4; no definite D call. V lost 10 bases to trimming and J lost 6 bases, with 19 bases between them. Germline V gene lookup returns CDR1 SGHVS and CDR2 FNYEAQ. CDR3 size: 14 residues.

The genes are TRBV7-2 and TRBJ2-3; D may be TRBD2 (5 bases). The V end lost 5 bases, the J end lost 0 bases, and 12 bases lay between the germline ends. There are 15 residues in the CDR3. In germline, CDR1 is SGHTA, CDR2 FQGNSA. The CDR3 nucleotides are TGTGCCAGCAGCATACAAGCGGAAAGCACAGATACGCAGTATTTT. It codes for CASSIQAESTDTQYF.

The genes are TRBV27 and TRBJ2-7, with D possibly matching TRBD1 (5 bases). This CDR3 is built from 15 residues. Trimming cost V 5 bases and J 2 bases, with 16 bases left between them. Germline V gene lookup returns CDR1 MNHEY and CDR2 SMNVEV (reference sequence). CDR3 sequence: CASSMLGPNPYEQYF. The DNA for the CDR3 is TGTGCCAGCAGTATGTTGGGGCCCAACCCCTACGAGCAGTACTTC.

In its sample, this clone was seen a few times. The rearrangement joins TRBV5-5 to TRBJ2-5, with a weak D call TRBD2 (6 bases). The CDR3 contains 17 residues. Germline V gene sequence: CDR1 SGHKS, CDR2 YYEKEE (reference sequence). V lost 3 bases to trimming and J lost 5 bases, with 23 bases between them. CDR3 in DNA: TGTGCCAGCAGCTCGGACGACAGTTTTGGGGCGGGGGAGACCCAGTACTTC. Its protein product is CASSSDDSFGAGETQYF. Full variable domain (rest looked up from reference TRBV5-5 and TRBJ2-5): DAGVTQSPTHLIKTRGQQVTLRCSPISGHKSVSWYQQVLGQGPQFIFQYYEKEERGRGNFPDRFSARQFPNYSSELNVNALLLGDSALYLCASSSDDSFGAGETQYFGPGTRLLVL.

This sequence joins TRBV6-6 and TRBJ2-7; no clear D. Germline lookup yields CDR1 MNHNY and CDR2 SVGAGI (reference sequence). Deletions cut 4 bases from V and 2 bases from J, with 9 bases between. This CDR3 contains 13 residues. The CDR3 sequence: CASSWDPAYEQYF. The CDR3 DNA reads as TGTGCCAGCAGTTGGGATCCCGCCTACGAGCAGTACTTC.

The gene calls are TRBV28 and TRBJ1-1, with TRBD1 matching 8 bases. J was trimmed by 5 bases and V by 6 bases; bases with no gene match: 8. The CDR3 spans 14 residues. Germline-derived CDR1 and CDR2 are MDHEN and SYDVKM. The CDR3 here is CASRAQGARTEAFF. Written as DNA, the CDR3 is TGTGCCAGCAGGGCCCAGGGGGCAAGAACTGAAGCTTTCTTT. The full variable domain, its missing parts supplied by reference TRBV28 and TRBJ1-1, is DVKVTQSSRYLVKRTGEKVFLECVQDMDHENMFWYRQDPGLGLRLIYFSYDVKMKEKGDIPEGYSVSREKKERFSLILESASTNQTSMYLCASRAQGARTEAFFGQGTRLTVV.

The chain uses TRBV5-1 and TRBJ1-3; D perhaps matches TRBD1 (5 bases). Trimming stripped 0 bases from V and 0 bases from J, with 7 bases between. The germline gives CDR1 SGHRS, CDR2 YFSETQ. CDR3 length equals 15 residues. CDR3 residues: CASSLGGGSGNTIYF. The DNA of the CDR3 is TGCGCCAGCAGCTTGGGCGGGGGCTCTGGAAACACCATATATTTT.

This clone was detected only once. The chain combines TRBV7-2 with TRBJ1-5, with 7 bases lining up with TRBD1. The CDR3 loop spans 16 amino acids. V shed 1 base and J 3 bases; nucleotides not matched to a gene: 6. Germline CDR1 reads SGHTA; CDR2 reads FQGNSA. CDR3 protein: CASSLELTGNNQPQHF. The CDR3 DNA follows: TGTGCCAGCAGCTTAGAGCTGACAGGGAACAATCAGCCCCAGCATTTT.

V and J are TRBV27 and TRBJ2-3, with 7 bases aligning to TRBD2. Germline trimming cut 7 bases from V and 0 bases from J; bases unmatched to any gene: 4. CDR1 and CDR2 (germline): MNHEY, SMNVEV (reference sequence). The CDR3 is 14 amino acids. The CDR3 coding sequence is TGTGCCAGCATCCCTAGCGGAAGCACAGATACGCAGTATTTT. This gives the protein CASIPSGSTDTQYF.

This chain connects TRBV6-9 to TRBJ2-1; TRBD2 aligns across 9 bases. This CDR3 has 15 residues. The germline V gene encodes CDR1 MNHGY and CDR2 SVAAGI. V was clipped by 3 bases and J by 7 bases; unmatched bases: 7. CDR3 bases: TGTGCCAGCAGTTACCCGGGACTAGCTGGAAATGAGCAGTTCTTC. This gives the protein CASSYPGLAGNEQFF.

This clone was seen just once. One junction end does not reproduce the germline sequence, and a read error may be involved. The rearrangement joins TRBV7-9 to TRBJ2-3, with D possibly matching TRBD2 (5 bases). The V gene's germline CDR1 is SEHNR and CDR2 FQNEAQ (reference sequence). The CDR3 runs 12 residues. As DNA, the CDR3 is TGTGCCAGCAGCCCCGCGGACTCCACCAGAGATTTT. Translation: CASSPADSTRDF. Variable domain in full (rest from reference TRBV7-9 and TRBJ2-3): DTGVSQNPRHKITKRGQNVTFRCDPISEHNRLYWYRQTLGQGPEFLTYFQNEAQLEKSRLLSDRFSAERPKGSFSTLEIQRTEQGDSAMYLCASSPADSTRDFGPGTRLTVL.